Listed below are T cell receptor beta chains from one sample, sequenced in a study of cytomegalovirus exposure and HLA in healthy donors. Here immunoSEQ multiplex PCR was the method, and the copy in TCRdb shows in-frame clones only, minus some. This sample has some 180,000 clones, with around 80% found just once. The sample consisted of PBMCs. These receptors originate from a woman in her sixties in good health and CMV-seropositive. The CDR3 runs from the conserved cysteine through the conserved F or W. The order of the fields is D gene, clone size, J gene, V gene, CDR3 DNA, CDR3 protein. The D gene is left open where the match is weak. Size tells how often a clone was seen (once, few, many) or the class of an expanded clone, and some rows leave it out.

>-|-|TRBJ2-3|TRBV28
TGTGCCAGCAGTTTGGGCGGGACGGGAGATACGCAGTATTTT
CASSLGGTGDTQYF
>-|-|TRBJ1-1|TRBV19
TGTGCCAGTAGTATAGTGTGGGGGCATGAAGCTTTCTTT
CASSIVWGHEAFF
>TRBD2|-|TRBJ2-3|TRBV9
TGTGCCAGCAGCGCCCGGGGACTAGCGGGCGCAGATACGCAGTATTTT
CASSARGLAGADTQYF
>TRBD2|-|TRBJ2-1|TRBV6-1
TGTGCCAGCAGCTACAAGCGGGGGATATACAATGAGCAGTTCTTC
CASSYKRGIYNEQFF
>TRBD2|few|TRBJ2-3|TRBV5-4
TGTGCCAGCAGCCTCGCGGGGGTTAAGCAGTATTTT
CASSLAGVKQYF
>-|-|TRBJ2-3|TRBV19
TGTGCCAGTAGTATCGAGGGGGTGCGCACAGATACGCAGTATTTT
CASSIEGVRTDTQYF
>TRBD2|-|TRBJ2-3|TRBV6-5
TGTGCCAGCAGTTACGGGGGGGGGAGCACAGATACGCAGTATTTT
CASSYGGGSTDTQYF
>-|-|TRBJ2-2|TRBV5-1
TGCGCCAGCAGCTTGGCCGGAGGGACCGGGGAGCTGTTTTTT
CASSLAGGTGELFF
>TRBD1|few|TRBJ1-4|TRBV9
TGTGCCAGCACCCGGACAGGGGTAGGTGAAAAACTGTTTTTT
CASTRTGVGEKLFF
>TRBD1|-|TRBJ1-6|TRBV5-1
TGCGCCAGCAGCTTCTCTGGGACAGGGGCGAGTTCACCCCTCCACTTT
CASSFSGTGASSPLHF
>TRBD2|-|TRBJ2-1|TRBV19
TGTGCCAGTACCCCACTAGCGGGGGTGTACAATGAGCAGTTCTTC
CASTPLAGVYNEQFF
>-|-|TRBJ1-2|TRBV30
TGTGCCTGGAGTGTATCGGGGGTCGGCTATGGCTACACCTTC
CAWSVSGVGYGYTF
>-|few|TRBJ2-1|TRBV10-3
TGTGCCATCAGTTACCTAGCGCCCTACAATGAGCAGTTCTTC
CAISYLAPYNEQFF
>-|-|TRBJ1-5|TRBV19
TGTGCCAGTAGTCAGGCAGCAAATAGCAATCAGCCCCAGCATTTT
CASSQAANSNQPQHF
>TRBD1|-|TRBJ1-4|TRBV27
TGTGCCAGCAGTTCATATCAGGGGGCAACTAATGAAAAACTGTTTTTT
CASSSYQGATNEKLFF
>-|-|TRBJ1-1|TRBV30
TGTGCCTGGAGTATACGGAGGGTTGGCGCTTTCTTT
CAWSIRRVGAFF
>TRBD1|-|TRBJ2-7|TRBV28
TGTGCCAGCAGTTTCGACAGGGGGATGTACGAGCAGTACTTC
CASSFDRGMYEQYF
>-|few|TRBJ1-1|TRBV6-1
TGTGCCAGCAGCACAGGGACGAACACTGAAGCTTTCTTT
CASSTGTNTEAFF
>TRBD2|few|TRBJ2-5|TRBV28
TGTGCCAGCAGTTTCTCAGCGGGGGGGGCAGAGACCCAGTACTTC
CASSFSAGGAETQYF
>-|few|TRBJ1-1|TRBV28
TGTGCCAGCAGTTTGCGGAGACCTGAAGCTTTCTTT
CASSLRRPEAFF